The 32 T cell receptor beta chains given below trace back to one sample, sequenced in a study of CD8+CD57+ T cells in acquired aplastic anemia. Genomic DNA provided the template from which TCR beta VDJ and CDR3 profiles were obtained. One entry per CDR3 protein results from TCRdb running MiXCR on the reads. The table has 300,000 or so distinct CDR3 sequences, around 60% seen once. Sequenced sample: sorted CD4+, CD8+, or CD8+CD57+ T cells (not recorded which) from PBMCs. These receptors all stem from a human donor with severe aplastic anemia or a healthy control (not recorded which).

This clonotype was detected many times. The V gene is TRBV19, the J gene TRBJ2-1, with TRBD2 matching over 9 bases. The V gene end was trimmed by 8 bases and the J gene end by 0 bases; junction bases not matched to a gene: 14. The CDR3 extends over 18 amino acids. Germline V gene sequence: CDR1 LNHDA, CDR2 SQIVND (reference sequence). CDR3 amino acids: CASAPRLAGPSSYNEQFF. In DNA, the CDR3 is TGTGCCAGTGCCCCGAGGCTAGCGGGGCCCAGCTCCTACAATGAGCAGTTCTTC.

This clonotype was detected only once. CDR3 sequence: CSARVRGEGETQYF. The CDR3 nucleotides are TGCAGTGCTAGAGTACGTGGAGAAGGAGAGACCCAGTACTTC. The chain combines TRBV20-1 with TRBJ2-5; D is uncertain. V lost 1 base and J 4 bases, leaving 13 bases between the germline ends. The germline CDR1 and CDR2 sequences are DFQATT and SNEGSKA (reference sequence). CDR3 length equals 14 residues.

Many counts were recorded for this clonotype. The V call is TRBV20-1, the J call TRBJ2-2, with 7 nucleotides matching TRBD1. Germline loops: CDR1 DFQATT, CDR2 SNEGSKA (reference sequence). The CDR3 has 13 amino acids. Trimming removed 6 bases from V and 4 bases from J; junction bases left unmatched: 5. DNA of the CDR3: TGCAGTGCCACCGACAGGGTCACCGGGGAGCTGTTTTTT. Amino acid sequence: CSATDRVTGELFF.

This clonotype was seen only a few times. V gene TRBV5-1 combines with J gene TRBJ1-1, with D perhaps TRBD1 (6 bases). V lost 7 bases, J lost 3 bases, and 13 bases lay in between. Germline V gene lookup returns CDR1 SGHRS and CDR2 YFSETQ. CDR3 size: 13 residues. Here the CDR3 reads CASAGGGYTEAFF. The CDR3 DNA reads TGCGCCAGCGCGGGGGGCGGGTACACTGAAGCTTTCTTT.

The V call is TRBV7-2, the J call TRBJ2-5, with D possibly called TRBD1 or TRBD2 (6 bases each). CDR1 is SGHTA, CDR2 FQGNSA, per germline. The germline V and J ends were trimmed by 5 bases and 5 bases, with 15 bases remaining between them. The CDR3 loop spans 14 amino acids. CDR3 loop: CASSASTGGETQYF. Here the CDR3 DNA reads TGTGCCAGCAGCGCCTCGACAGGAGGGGAGACCCAGTACTTC.

The DNA for the CDR3 is TGTGCCATCAGTTGGGGCGGGGGCTCCTACAATGAGCAGTTCTTC. It codes for CAISWGGGSYNEQFF. The chain combines TRBV10-3 with TRBJ2-1; TRBD2 matches 7 bases. V trimming: 5 bases; J trimming: 0 bases; junction bases outside the gene matches: 4. Per the germline V gene, CDR1 is ENHRY and CDR2 is SYGVKD. CDR3 size: 15 residues.

The chain uses TRBV28 and TRBJ2-2; weak D call: TRBD2 (6 bases). The V end lost 2 bases, the J end lost 1 base, and 8 bases lay between the germline ends. The CDR3 has 15 amino acids. Germline V gene sequence: CDR1 MDHEN, CDR2 SYDVKM. CDR3 nucleotide sequence: TGTGCCAGCAGTTTAGGGGGGTGGAACACCGGGGAGCTGTTTTTT. It codes for CASSLGGWNTGELFF.

As to this clonotype: Since a much larger clone is just one base distant, this may be a read error. The V call is TRBV7-9, the J call TRBJ2-5, with TRBD2 matching 15 bases. Germline V gene data show CDR1 as SEHNR and CDR2 as FQNEAQ (reference sequence). This CDR3 comprises 17 residues. V was pared by 1 base and J by 4 bases, with 4 bases of the junction left unmatched. The CDR3 DNA is TGTGCCAGCAGCTTAGGGGGACTAGCGGGGGGAGGAGAGACCCAGTACTTC. It yields the protein CASSLGGLAGGGETQYF.

This chain connects TRBV7-8 to TRBJ2-2, with TRBD1 matching over 7 bases. The CDR3 runs 15 residues. The junction had 4 bases not matched to a gene; V was cut back by 0 bases and J by 6 bases. CDR1 is SGHVS and CDR2 is FQNEAQ in the germline V gene. CDR3 in amino acids: CASSLARDRAGELFF. CDR3 coding DNA: TGTGCCAGCAGCTTAGCCCGCGACAGGGCCGGGGAGCTGTTTTTT.

The chain is built from TRBV19 and TRBJ2-1; TRBD2 is a possible D gene (6 bases). Germline CDR1 reads LNHDA; CDR2 reads SQIVND (reference sequence). The CDR3 has 15 residues. Trimming removed 6 bases at V and 4 bases at J, with 16 bases between. The CDR3 nucleotides read TGTGCCAGTAGGGGTGGGAGGATCGATTACAATGAGCAGTTCTTC. It specifies CASRGGRIDYNEQFF.

This chain connects TRBV9 to TRBJ1-1, with D possibly being TRBD1 (5 bases). This CDR3 is built from 17 residues. V lost 2 bases and J 1 base, leaving 18 bases between the germline ends. The V gene's germline CDR1 is SGDLS and CDR2 YYNGEE. CDR3 loop: CASSVEGPQGSNTEAFF. DNA for the CDR3: TGTGCCAGCAGCGTTGAAGGCCCGCAGGGTTCGAACACTGAAGCTTTCTTT. Complete variable domain (other parts from reference TRBV9 and TRBJ1-1): DSGVTQTPKHLITATGQRVTLRCSPRSGDLSVYWYQQSLDQGLQFLIQYYNGEERAKGNILERFSAQQFPDLHSELNLSSLELGDSALYFCASSVEGPQGSNTEAFFGQGTRLTVV.

The chain uses TRBV30 and TRBJ2-2; TRBD2 agrees at 8 bases. The germline V gene has CDR1 GTSNPN and CDR2 SVGIG (reference sequence). The V gene end was trimmed by 0 bases and the J gene end by 2 bases; junction bases not matched to a gene: 11. This CDR3 has 18 residues. CDR3 loop: CAWSVAGVGTYNTGELFF. DNA for the CDR3: TGTGCCTGGAGTGTAGCGGGGGTTGGTACCTACAACACCGGGGAGCTGTTTTTT. Using reference TRBV30 and TRBJ2-2 for the parts outside the CDR3, the full variable domain is SQTIHQWPATLVQPVGSPLSLECTVEGTSNPNLYWYRQAAGRGLQLLFYSVGIGQISSEVPQNLSASRPQDRQFILSSKKLLLSDSGFYLCAWSVAGVGTYNTGELFFGEGSRLTVL.

This clonotype was observed a few times. The CDR3 here is CASSIDVKRNEKLFF. As DNA, the CDR3 is TGTGCCAGTAGTATAGATGTCAAACGAAATGAAAAACTGTTTTTT. The V gene is TRBV19, the J gene TRBJ1-4; no clear D. The germline gives CDR1 LNHDA, CDR2 SQIVND (reference sequence). The V gene lost 0 bases and the J gene lost 5 bases, with 10 bases spanning the gap. The CDR3 is 15 residues long.

V and J are TRBV29-1 and TRBJ1-1, with D possibly being TRBD1 (5 bases). This CDR3 has 12 amino acids. CDR1 SQVTM and CDR2 ANQGSEA come from the germline V gene. V was pared by 6 bases and J by 10 bases, with 18 bases between. DNA for the CDR3: TGCAGCGTCGTACCGGGACTCGGTGGAGCTTTCTTT. Translating it yields CSVVPGLGGAFF.

This clonotype has only a few counts. DNA of the CDR3: TGTGCCACCAGCCCGAGGGACCCGAACACCGGGGAGCTGTTTTTT. Translated: CATSPRDPNTGELFF. The gene calls are TRBV15 and TRBJ2-2; D is perhaps TRBD1 or TRBD2 (5 bases each). The germline V gene has CDR1 LNHNV and CDR2 YYDKDF (reference sequence). The CDR3 length is 15 residues. V lost 5 bases to trimming and J lost 0 bases, with 10 bases between them.

The sample holds many counts of this clonotype. J is TRBJ2-7 and V is TRBV6-5; a weak D match, TRBD1 (6 bases). The V gene's germline CDR1 is MNHEY and CDR2 SVGAGI. The CDR3 has 16 amino acids. Trimming shortened V by 0 bases and J by 1 base, and 13 bases separated the two germline ends. CDR3 nucleotide sequence: TGTGCCAGCAGTTACTCGATGCTGGACAGATCCTACGAGCAGTACTTC. Amino acid sequence: CASSYSMLDRSYEQYF.

V is TRBV11-2 and J is TRBJ2-5; TRBD2 aligns across 14 bases. CDR3 length: 16 amino acids. With 5 bases clipped from V and 3 bases from J, the junction kept 5 bases outside the gene matches. CDR1 and CDR2 (germline): SGHAT, FQNNGV. DNA for the CDR3: TGTGCCAGCAGCCCTCCGGGACTAGCGGGAGAAGAGACCCAGTACTTC. Its protein product is CASSPPGLAGEETQYF.

V usage is TRBV24-1 and J usage is TRBJ2-2; D is unclear. Trimming shortened V by 3 bases and J by 7 bases, and 11 bases separated the two germline ends. The V gene's germline CDR1 is KGHDR and CDR2 SFDVKD. This CDR3 has 14 residues. The CDR3 DNA sequence: TGTGCCACCAGTGATGCTCAAACCGGCGGGGAGCTGTTTTTT. Protein product: CATSDAQTGGELFF.

The chain combines TRBV7-2 with TRBJ1-6; D is undetermined. V was clipped by 7 bases and J by 6 bases, with 16 bases between them. CDR1 and CDR2 from the germline V gene are SGHTA and FQGNSA. The CDR3 sequence is 15 residues long. CDR3 coding DNA: TGTGCCAGCACCCCCGATGGAGCAGCTAATTCACCCCTCCACTTT. This sequence encodes CASTPDGAANSPLHF.

This chain connects TRBV19 to TRBJ1-2; D is undetermined. The CDR3 length is 12 residues. Trimming removed 8 bases at V and 0 bases at J, with 7 bases between. Germline CDR1 is LNHDA and CDR2 is SQIVND (reference sequence). The CDR3 reads CASFNTNYGYTF. Here the CDR3 DNA reads TGTGCCAGTTTCAATACTAACTATGGCTACACCTTC.

This clonotype has just one count. The rearrangement joins TRBV5-6 to TRBJ1-1, with D maybe TRBD1 (5 bases). V was trimmed by 2 bases and J by 7 bases, leaving 12 bases between them. This CDR3 has 13 amino acids. The V gene's germline CDR1 is SGHDT and CDR2 YYEEEE. The CDR3 sequence: CASSFAGLVEAFF. Written as DNA, the CDR3 is TGTGCCAGCAGCTTTGCGGGACTAGTTGAAGCTTTCTTT.

This chain connects TRBV9 to TRBJ2-5; a weak D match, TRBD2 (6 bases). Trimming stripped 0 bases from V and 5 bases from J, with 14 bases between. CDR3 length equals 15 residues. The germline V gene has CDR1 SGDLS and CDR2 YYNGEE. This CDR3 is CASSVGPQGGETQYF. The CDR3, as DNA: TGTGCCAGCAGCGTAGGCCCGCAGGGAGGTGAGACCCAGTACTTC.

V and J are TRBV7-7 and TRBJ2-5; 8 nucleotides agree with TRBD1. The CDR3 covers 13 residues. Germline lookup yields CDR1 SSHAT and CDR2 FNYEAQ (reference sequence). The ends lost 5 bases at V and 5 bases at J; junction bases unmatched: 4. The CDR3 sequence is CASSQDRAETQYF. CDR3 coding DNA: TGTGCCAGCAGCCAGGACAGGGCCGAGACCCAGTACTTC.

This chain links TRBV5-1 with TRBJ2-7; D gene unclear. Germline V gene data show CDR1 as SGHRS and CDR2 as YFSETQ. V was trimmed by 1 base and J by 3 bases, leaving 8 bases between them. The CDR3 consists of 13 residues. The CDR3 loop reads CASSLKGNYEQYF. CDR3 nucleotides: TGCGCCAGCAGCTTGAAAGGTAACTACGAGCAGTACTTC.

This rearrangement joins TRBV5-1 to TRBJ2-7; 16 nucleotides match TRBD2. Germline V CDR1 and CDR2: SGHRS, YFSETQ. The CDR3 contains 17 residues. Unmatched junction bases numbered 8, after V lost 2 bases and J lost 6 bases. The CDR3 sequence is CASSLRGTSGGVGEQYF. CDR3 in DNA: TGCGCCAGCAGCTTACGCGGGACTAGCGGGGGGGTAGGCGAGCAGTACTTC.

The V gene is TRBV5-1, the J gene TRBJ2-7, with D possibly being TRBD1 or TRBD2 (6 bases each). The CDR3 is 16 residues long. Trimming cost V 5 bases and J 6 bases, with 24 bases left between them. Germline CDR1 and CDR2: SGHRS and YFSETQ. The CDR3 loop reads CASRKTGASTGAEQYF. For the CDR3, the DNA is TGCGCCAGCAGGAAAACTGGGGCGTCGACGGGGGCCGAGCAGTACTTC.

The rearrangement joins TRBV25-1 to TRBJ2-3, with D unclear. Germline V gives CDR1 MGHDK, CDR2 SYGVNS. There are 11 residues in the CDR3. The V and J ends lost 3 bases and 4 bases respectively, with 2 bases between them. The CDR3 protein is CASSEADTQYF. In DNA form, the CDR3 reads TGTGCCAGCAGTGAGGCAGATACGCAGTATTTT.

The rearrangement links TRBV18 to TRBJ1-4; D is undetermined. Germline values: CDR1 KGHSH, CDR2 LQKENI. V was cut by 2 bases and J by 8 bases, with 12 bases left in between. The CDR3 totals 14 residues. The CDR3 bases are TGTGCCAGCTCACCAATCCAGGCTTACGAAAAACTGTTTTTT. Translation: CASSPIQAYEKLFF.

On this clonotype: The conserved closing phenylalanine or tryptophan is absent in this CDR3, likely reflecting a read error. It is unclear where the CDR3 begins or ends on the DNA, so no DNA is shown, and the CDR3 is as TCRdb lists it. The genes are TRBV7-2 and TRBJ1-4; no DNA check was done on the table's D call, TRBD1. The germline gives CDR1 SGHTA, CDR2 FQGNSA. The CDR3 totals 10 residues, both ends included. The CDR3 sequence is CASSLAVGGI.

This clonotype was detected many times. V is TRBV3-1 and J is TRBJ1-1, with D unclear. CDR1 is LGHDT and CDR2 is YNNKEL in the germline V gene (reference sequence). The CDR3 loop spans 14 amino acids. Trimming shortened V by 1 base and J by 9 bases, and 15 bases separated the two germline ends. CDR3 protein: CASSQVGMVEQAFF. The DNA for the CDR3 is TGTGCCAGCAGCCAAGTTGGTATGGTTGAACAAGCTTTCTTT.

This clonotype was counted many times. The chain joins TRBV12-3 or TRBV12-4 to TRBJ2-7; no clear D. V shed 5 bases and J shed 3 bases, with 5 bases lying between them. CDR3 size: 11 residues. CDR3 nucleotide sequence: TGTGCCAGCAGTGGGTACTACGAGCAGTACTTC. Translation: CASSGYYEQYF.

This clonotype was observed a single time. As the CDR3 is not closed by the conserved phenylalanine or tryptophan, this likely results from a read error. The chain carries TRBV7-3 and TRBJ2-7; 7 bases fit TRBD1. Trimming cost V 4 bases and J 6 bases; bases outside gene matches: 6. Germline V gene lookup returns CDR1 SGHTA and CDR2 FQGTGA. The length of the CDR3 is 13 residues. For the CDR3, the DNA is TGTGCCAGCAGCTGGGGTAACAGGGGCGAGCAGTACTTG. Its translation is CASSWGNRGEQYL.